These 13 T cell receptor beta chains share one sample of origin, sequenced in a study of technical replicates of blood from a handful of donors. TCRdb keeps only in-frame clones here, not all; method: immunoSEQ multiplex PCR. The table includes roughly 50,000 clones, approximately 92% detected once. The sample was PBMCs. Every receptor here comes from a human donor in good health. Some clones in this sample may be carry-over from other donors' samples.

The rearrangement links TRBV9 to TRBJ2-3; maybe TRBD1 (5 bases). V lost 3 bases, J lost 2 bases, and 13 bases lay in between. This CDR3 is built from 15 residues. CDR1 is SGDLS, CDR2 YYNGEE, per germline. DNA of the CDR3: TGTGCCAGCAGCGGACAACAGGCTTTCACAGATACGCAGTATTTT. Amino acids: CASSGQQAFTDTQYF. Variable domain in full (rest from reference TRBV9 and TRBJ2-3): DSGVTQTPKHLITATGQRVTLRCSPRSGDLSVYWYQQSLDQGLQFLIQYYNGEERAKGNILERFSAQQFPDLHSELNLSSLELGDSALYFCASSGQQAFTDTQYFGPGTRLTVL.

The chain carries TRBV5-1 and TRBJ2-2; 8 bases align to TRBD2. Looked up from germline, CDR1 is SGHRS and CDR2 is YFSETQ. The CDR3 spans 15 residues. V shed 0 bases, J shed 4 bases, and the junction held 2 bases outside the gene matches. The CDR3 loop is CASSLVTSGTGELFF. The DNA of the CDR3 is TGCGCCAGCAGCTTGGTAACTAGCGGCACCGGGGAGCTGTTTTTT.

The CDR3 DNA is TGTGCCAGCAGCCCCCCGGACAGCCCAGTCCTCCACTTT. Protein sequence: CASSPPDSPVLHF. The rearrangement joins TRBV5-5 to TRBJ1-6, with D perhaps matching TRBD1 (6 bases). This CDR3 has 13 residues. CDR1 SGHKS and CDR2 YYEKEE come from the germline V gene (reference sequence). V lost 4 bases, J lost 15 bases, and 17 bases lay in between.

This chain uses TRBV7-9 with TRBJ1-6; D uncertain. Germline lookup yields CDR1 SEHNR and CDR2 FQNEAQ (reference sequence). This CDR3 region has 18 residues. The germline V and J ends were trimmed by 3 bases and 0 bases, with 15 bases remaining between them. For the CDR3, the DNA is TGTGCCAGCAGCTTGCCCGACGAGGCAAGCTCCTATAATTCACCCCTCCACTTT. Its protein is CASSLPDEASSYNSPLHF.

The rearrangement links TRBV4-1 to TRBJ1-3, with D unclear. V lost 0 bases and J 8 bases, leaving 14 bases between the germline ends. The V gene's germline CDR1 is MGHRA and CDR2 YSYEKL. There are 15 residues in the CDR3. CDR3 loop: CASSQEGRKRDTIYF. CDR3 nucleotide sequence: TGCGCCAGCAGCCAAGAAGGCAGGAAGAGGGACACCATATATTTT.

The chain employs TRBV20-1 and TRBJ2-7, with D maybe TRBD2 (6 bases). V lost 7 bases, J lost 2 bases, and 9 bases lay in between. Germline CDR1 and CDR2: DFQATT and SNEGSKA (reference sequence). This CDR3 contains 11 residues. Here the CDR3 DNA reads TGCAGTGGGCGGGGAGCCTACGAGCAGTACTTC. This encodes CSGRGAYEQYF.

The CDR3 DNA reads TGCGCCAGCAGCTCCTACCGGGACAGGGGCCTATCGTCTGGAAACACCATATATTTT. It encodes CASSSYRDRGLSSGNTIYF. This rearrangement joins TRBV4-1 to TRBJ1-3, with 10 bases that match TRBD1. The germline CDR1 and CDR2 sequences are MGHRA and YSYEKL. CDR3 length: 19 amino acids. Losses at the gene ends were 5 bases for V and 1 base for J; bases not matched to a gene: 14.

CDR3 loop: CASRISLADYYEQYF. CDR3 DNA sequence: TGTGCCAGCAGGATTTCCCTAGCTGACTACTACGAGCAGTACTTC. The rearrangement links TRBV6-5 to TRBJ2-7, with D possibly matching TRBD2 (5 bases). CDR3 length equals 15 residues. Trimming removed 6 bases at V and 3 bases at J, with 18 bases between. The germline V gene encodes CDR1 MNHEY and CDR2 SVGAGI.

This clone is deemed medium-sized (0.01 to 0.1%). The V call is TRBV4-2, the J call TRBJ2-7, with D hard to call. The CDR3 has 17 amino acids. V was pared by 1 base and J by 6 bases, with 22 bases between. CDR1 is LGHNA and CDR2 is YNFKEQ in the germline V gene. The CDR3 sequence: CASSQVLYSLSYPEQYF. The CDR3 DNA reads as TGTGCCAGCAGCCAAGTGTTGTACTCGTTGAGTTATCCCGAGCAGTACTTC.

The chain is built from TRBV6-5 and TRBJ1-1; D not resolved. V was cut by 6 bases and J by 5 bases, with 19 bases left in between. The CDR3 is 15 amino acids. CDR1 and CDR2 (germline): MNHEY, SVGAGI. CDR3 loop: CASRETGVGDTEAFF. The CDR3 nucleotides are TGTGCCAGCAGAGAAACGGGAGTTGGGGATACTGAAGCTTTCTTT.

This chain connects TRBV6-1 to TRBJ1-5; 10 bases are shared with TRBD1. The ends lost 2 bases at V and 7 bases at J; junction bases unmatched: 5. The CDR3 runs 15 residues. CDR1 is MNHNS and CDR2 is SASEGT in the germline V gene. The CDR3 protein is CASSEYLTGGQPQHF. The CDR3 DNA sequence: TGTGCCAGCAGTGAATATTTGACAGGGGGCCAGCCCCAGCATTTT.

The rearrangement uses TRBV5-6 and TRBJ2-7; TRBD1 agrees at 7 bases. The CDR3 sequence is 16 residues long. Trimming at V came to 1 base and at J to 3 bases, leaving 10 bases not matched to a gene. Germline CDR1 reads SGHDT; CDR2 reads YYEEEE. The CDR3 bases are TGTGCCAGCAGCTTGTATGGGACAGAAACCTTCTACGAGCAGTACTTC. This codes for CASSLYGTETFYEQYF.

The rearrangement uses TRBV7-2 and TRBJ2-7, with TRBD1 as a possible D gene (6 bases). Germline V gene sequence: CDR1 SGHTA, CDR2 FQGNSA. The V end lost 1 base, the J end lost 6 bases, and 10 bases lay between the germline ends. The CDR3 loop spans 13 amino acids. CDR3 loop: CASSLEQGVEQYF. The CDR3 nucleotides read TGTGCCAGCAGCTTAGAACAGGGTGTCGAGCAGTACTTC.